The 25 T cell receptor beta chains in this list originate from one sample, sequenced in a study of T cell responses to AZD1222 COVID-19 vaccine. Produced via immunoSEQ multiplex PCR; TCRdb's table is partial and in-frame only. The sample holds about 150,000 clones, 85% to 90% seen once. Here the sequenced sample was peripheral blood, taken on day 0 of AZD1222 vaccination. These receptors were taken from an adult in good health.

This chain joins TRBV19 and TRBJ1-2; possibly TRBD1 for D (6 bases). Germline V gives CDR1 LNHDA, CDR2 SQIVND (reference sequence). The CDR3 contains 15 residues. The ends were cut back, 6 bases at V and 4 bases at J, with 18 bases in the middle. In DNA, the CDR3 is TGTGCCAGTAGCGAGGACAGCCGCTTCGGCTATGGCTACACCTTC. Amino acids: CASSEDSRFGYGYTF.

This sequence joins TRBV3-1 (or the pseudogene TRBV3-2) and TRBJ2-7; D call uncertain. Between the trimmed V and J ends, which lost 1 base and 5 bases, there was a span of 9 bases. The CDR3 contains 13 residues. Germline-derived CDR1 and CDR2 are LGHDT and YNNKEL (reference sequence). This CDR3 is CASSQVYRDEQYF. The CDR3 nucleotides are TGTGCCAGCAGCCAAGTATATAGGGACGAGCAGTACTTC.

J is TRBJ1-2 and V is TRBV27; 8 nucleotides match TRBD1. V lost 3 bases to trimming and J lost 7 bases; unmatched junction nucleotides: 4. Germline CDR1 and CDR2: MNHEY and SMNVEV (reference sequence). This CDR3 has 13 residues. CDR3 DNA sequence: TGTGCCAGCAGTTTGTGGCAGGGGGCTGGCTACACCTTC. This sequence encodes CASSLWQGAGYTF.

The CDR3 loop is CASSQDGHPNTEAFF. The CDR3 DNA sequence: TGCGCCAGCAGCCAAGACGGACATCCGAACACTGAAGCTTTCTTT. The rearrangement uses TRBV4-3 and TRBJ1-1; perhaps TRBD1 as D (5 bases). The CDR3 spans 15 residues. The germline V gene encodes CDR1 LGHNA and CDR2 YSLEER. V was trimmed by 0 bases and J by 1 base, leaving 9 bases between them.

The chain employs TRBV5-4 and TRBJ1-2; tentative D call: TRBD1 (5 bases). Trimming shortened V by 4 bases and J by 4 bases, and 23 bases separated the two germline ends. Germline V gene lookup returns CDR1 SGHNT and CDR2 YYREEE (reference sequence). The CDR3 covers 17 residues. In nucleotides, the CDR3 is TGTGCCAGCAGCCCCGGGTTGACAGCCCAACGCACCTATGGCTACACCTTC. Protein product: CASSPGLTAQRTYGYTF.

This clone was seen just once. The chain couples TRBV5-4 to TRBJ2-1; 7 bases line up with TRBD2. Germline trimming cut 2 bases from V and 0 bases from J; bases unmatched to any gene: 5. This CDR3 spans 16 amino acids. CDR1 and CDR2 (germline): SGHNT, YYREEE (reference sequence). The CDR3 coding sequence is TGTGCCAGCAGCTTTCGGCGGGGGAGCTCCTACAATGAGCAGTTCTTC. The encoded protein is CASSFRRGSSYNEQFF.

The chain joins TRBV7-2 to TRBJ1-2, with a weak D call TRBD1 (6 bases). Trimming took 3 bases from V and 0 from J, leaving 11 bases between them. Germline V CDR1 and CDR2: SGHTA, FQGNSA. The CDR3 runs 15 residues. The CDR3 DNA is TGTGCCAGCAGCTTCAAGGGGGACTCTAACTATGGCTACACCTTC. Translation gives CASSFKGDSNYGYTF.

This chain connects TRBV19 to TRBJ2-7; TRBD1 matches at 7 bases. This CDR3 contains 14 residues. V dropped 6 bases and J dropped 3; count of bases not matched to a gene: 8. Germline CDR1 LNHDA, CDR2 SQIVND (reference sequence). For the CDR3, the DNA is TGTGCCAGTAGACCGGGACAGACTTACTACGAGCAGTACTTC. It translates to CASRPGQTYYEQYF.

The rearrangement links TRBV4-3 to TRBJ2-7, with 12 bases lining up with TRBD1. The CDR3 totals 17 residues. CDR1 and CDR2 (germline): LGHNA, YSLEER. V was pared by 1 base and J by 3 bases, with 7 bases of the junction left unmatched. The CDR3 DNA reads TGCGCCAGCAGCCAAGCCATTGGGACAGGGGGCGGCTACGAGCAGTACTTC. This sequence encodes CASSQAIGTGGGYEQYF.

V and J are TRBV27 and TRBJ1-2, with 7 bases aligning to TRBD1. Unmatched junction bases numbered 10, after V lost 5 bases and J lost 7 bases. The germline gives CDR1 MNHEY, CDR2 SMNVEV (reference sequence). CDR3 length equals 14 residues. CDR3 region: CASSRQGLGFGYTF. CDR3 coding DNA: TGTGCCAGCAGTAGACAGGGTCTAGGTTTTGGCTACACCTTC.

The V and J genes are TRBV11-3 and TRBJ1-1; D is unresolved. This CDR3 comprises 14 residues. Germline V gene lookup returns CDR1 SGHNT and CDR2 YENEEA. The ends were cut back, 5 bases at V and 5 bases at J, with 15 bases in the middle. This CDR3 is CASSRGTTGTEAFF. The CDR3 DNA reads TGTGCCAGCAGCCGAGGTACGACGGGGACTGAAGCTTTCTTT.

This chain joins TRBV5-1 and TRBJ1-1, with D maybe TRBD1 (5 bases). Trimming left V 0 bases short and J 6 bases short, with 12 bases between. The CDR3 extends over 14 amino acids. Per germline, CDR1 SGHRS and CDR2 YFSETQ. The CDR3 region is CASSLALGVAEAFF. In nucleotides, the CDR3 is TGCGCCAGCAGCTTGGCCTTGGGGGTGGCTGAAGCTTTCTTT.

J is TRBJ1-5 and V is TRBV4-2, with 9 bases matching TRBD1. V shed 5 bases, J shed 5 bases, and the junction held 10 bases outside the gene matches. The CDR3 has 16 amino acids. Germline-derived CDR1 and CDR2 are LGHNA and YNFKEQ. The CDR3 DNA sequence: TGTGCCAGCAGCACCCGGGAACAGGGGGCCCATCAGCCCCAGCATTTT. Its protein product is CASSTREQGAHQPQHF.

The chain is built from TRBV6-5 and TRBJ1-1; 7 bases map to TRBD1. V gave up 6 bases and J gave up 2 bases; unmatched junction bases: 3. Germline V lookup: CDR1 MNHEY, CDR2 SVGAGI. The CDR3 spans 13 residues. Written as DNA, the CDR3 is TGTGCCAGCAGCGGGACAGTAAACACTGAAGCTTTCTTT. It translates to CASSGTVNTEAFF.

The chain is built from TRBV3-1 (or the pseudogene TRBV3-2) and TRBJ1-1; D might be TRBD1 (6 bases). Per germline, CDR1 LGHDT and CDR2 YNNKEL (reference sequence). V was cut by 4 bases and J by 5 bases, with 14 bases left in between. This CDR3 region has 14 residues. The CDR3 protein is CASSPSNRVTEAFF. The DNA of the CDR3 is TGTGCCAGCAGCCCCTCAAACAGGGTTACTGAAGCTTTCTTT.

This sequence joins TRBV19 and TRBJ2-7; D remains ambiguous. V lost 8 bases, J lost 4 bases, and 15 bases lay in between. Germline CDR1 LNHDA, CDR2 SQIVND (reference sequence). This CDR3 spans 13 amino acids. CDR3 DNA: TGTGCCAGTGGACCTGGGATTTCTTACGAGCAGTACTTC. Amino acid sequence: CASGPGISYEQYF.

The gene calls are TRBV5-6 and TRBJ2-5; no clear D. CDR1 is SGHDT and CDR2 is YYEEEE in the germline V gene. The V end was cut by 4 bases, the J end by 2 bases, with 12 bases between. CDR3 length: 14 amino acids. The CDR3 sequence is CASSRARPQETQYF. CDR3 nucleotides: TGTGCCAGCAGCCGGGCCAGACCACAAGAGACCCAGTACTTC.

This chain's CDR3 is CASSVYQGAYGYTF. For the CDR3, the DNA is TGTGCCAGCAGCGTCTACCAGGGAGCTTATGGCTACACCTTC. The genes are TRBV5-6 and TRBJ1-2, with TRBD1 as a possible D gene (5 bases). This CDR3 is built from 14 residues. Trimming pared 4 bases from V and 5 bases from J, leaving 15 bases between. The germline CDR1 and CDR2 sequences are SGHDT and YYEEEE.

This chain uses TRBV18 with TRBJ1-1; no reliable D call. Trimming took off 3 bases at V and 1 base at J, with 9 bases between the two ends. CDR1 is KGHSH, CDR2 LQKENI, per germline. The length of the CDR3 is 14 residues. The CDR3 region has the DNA TGTGCCAGCTCACCCGGTGATAAGAACACTGAAGCTTTCTTT. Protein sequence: CASSPGDKNTEAFF. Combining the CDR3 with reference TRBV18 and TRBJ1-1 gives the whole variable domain NAGVMQNPRHLVRRRGQEARLRCSPMKGHSHVYWYRQLPEEGLKFMVYLQKENIIDESGMPKERFSAEFPKEGPSILRIQQVVRGDSAAYFCASSPGDKNTEAFFGQGTRLTVV.

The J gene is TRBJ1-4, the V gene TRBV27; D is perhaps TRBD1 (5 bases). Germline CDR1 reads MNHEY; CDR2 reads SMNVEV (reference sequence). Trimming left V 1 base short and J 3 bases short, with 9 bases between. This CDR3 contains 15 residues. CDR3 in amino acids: CASSLYWGPNEKLFF. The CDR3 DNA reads TGTGCCAGCAGTTTATACTGGGGACCTAATGAAAAACTGTTTTTT.

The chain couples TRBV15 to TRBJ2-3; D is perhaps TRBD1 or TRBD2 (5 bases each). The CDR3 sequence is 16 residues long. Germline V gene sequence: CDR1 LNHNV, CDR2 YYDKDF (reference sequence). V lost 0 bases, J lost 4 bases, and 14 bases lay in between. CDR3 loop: CATSRDTGTPPDTQYF. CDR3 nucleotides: TGTGCCACCAGCAGAGATACCGGGACCCCGCCAGATACGCAGTATTTT.

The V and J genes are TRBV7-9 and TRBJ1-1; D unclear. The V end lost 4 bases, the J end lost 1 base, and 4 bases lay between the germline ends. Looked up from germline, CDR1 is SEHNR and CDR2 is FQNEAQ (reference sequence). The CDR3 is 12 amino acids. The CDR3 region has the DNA TGTGCCAGCAGCTATTCGAACACTGAAGCTTTCTTT. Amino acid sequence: CASSYSNTEAFF.

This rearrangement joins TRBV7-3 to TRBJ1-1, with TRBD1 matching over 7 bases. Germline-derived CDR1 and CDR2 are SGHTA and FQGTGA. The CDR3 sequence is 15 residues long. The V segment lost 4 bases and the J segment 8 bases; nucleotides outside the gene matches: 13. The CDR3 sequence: CASSSGDSPYGEAFF. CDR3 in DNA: TGTGCCAGCAGCTCGGGGGACAGCCCCTACGGAGAAGCTTTCTTT.

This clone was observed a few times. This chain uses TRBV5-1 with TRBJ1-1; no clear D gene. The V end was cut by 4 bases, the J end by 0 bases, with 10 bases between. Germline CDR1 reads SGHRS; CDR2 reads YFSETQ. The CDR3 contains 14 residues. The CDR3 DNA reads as TGCGCCAGCAGCCCGAGAGGCCTGAACACTGAAGCTTTCTTT. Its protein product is CASSPRGLNTEAFF.

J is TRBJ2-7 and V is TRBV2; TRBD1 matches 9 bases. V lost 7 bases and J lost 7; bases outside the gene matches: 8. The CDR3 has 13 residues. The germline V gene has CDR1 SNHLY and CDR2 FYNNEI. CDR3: CASKGQGLGEQYF. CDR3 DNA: TGTGCCAGCAAGGGACAGGGACTGGGGGAGCAGTACTTC. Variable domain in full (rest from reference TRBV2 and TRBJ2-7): EPEVTQTPSHQVTQMGQEVILRCVPISNHLYFYWYRQILGQKVEFLVSFYNNEISEKSEIFDDQFSVERPDGSNFTLKIRSTKLEDSAMYFCASKGQGLGEQYFGPGTRLTVT.